These T cell receptor beta chains were read from a single sample in a study of blood T cell repertoires in COVID-19. Sequenced by immunoSEQ multiplex PCR; TCRdb stores in-frame clones only, minus some. The sample includes around 97,000 clones, around nine tenths of them seen just once. The sample was peripheral blood. The receptors were sampled from a man aged 45-60 years in a cohort sampled during active COVID-19. Each CDR3 is given with its conserved first and last residue. The D gene is left open where the match is weak. The listing skips clone size in some rows; elsewhere it reads once, few, many or a size class.

CDR3aa: CASSSTGSTGELFF
CDR3nt: TGTGCCAGCAGCTCGACAGGGAGCACCGGGGAGCTGTTTTTT
abundance: .
v_gene: TRBV6-6
d_gene: TRBD1
j_gene: TRBJ2-2

CDR3aa: CASSLQRGGIDTQYF
CDR3nt: TGCGCCAGCAGCTTACAGCGGGGGGGCATAGATACGCAGTATTTT
abundance: .
v_gene: TRBV5-1
d_gene: TRBD2
j_gene: TRBJ2-3

CDR3aa: CASSIAGQGYNEQFF
CDR3nt: TGCGCCAGCAGCATCGCGGGACAGGGATACAATGAGCAGTTCTTC
abundance: .
v_gene: TRBV5-1
d_gene: TRBD1
j_gene: TRBJ2-1

CDR3aa: CASSSQTGINGSPLHF
CDR3nt: TGTGCCAGCAGTTCACAGACGGGGATCAATGGGTCACCCCTCCACTTT
abundance: .
v_gene: TRBV6-5
d_gene: .
j_gene: TRBJ1-6

CDR3aa: CASSMGQGGADTQYF
CDR3nt: TGCGCCAGCAGCATGGGACAGGGCGGAGCAGATACGCAGTATTTT
abundance: .
v_gene: TRBV5-1
d_gene: TRBD1
j_gene: TRBJ2-3

CDR3aa: CASSRGQRNQPQHF
CDR3nt: TGTGCCAGCAGCCGGGGACAGCGCAATCAGCCCCAGCATTTT
abundance: once
v_gene: TRBV3-1/TRBV3-2
d_gene: TRBD1
j_gene: TRBJ1-5

CDR3aa: CASSWASSGNTIYF
CDR3nt: TGTGCCAGCAGCTGGGCAAGCTCTGGAAACACCATATATTTT
abundance: .
v_gene: TRBV7-9
d_gene: .
j_gene: TRBJ1-3

CDR3aa: CASSPNRDRGYEQYF
CDR3nt: TGTGCCAGCTCACCGAACCGGGACAGGGGTTACGAGCAGTACTTC
abundance: .
v_gene: TRBV18
d_gene: TRBD1
j_gene: TRBJ2-7

CDR3aa: CASSQVTGSASPPAF
CDR3nt: TGCGCCAGCAGCCAGGTTACAGGGTCCGCCTCACCTCCGGCCTTT
abundance: .
v_gene: TRBV4-3
d_gene: .
j_gene: TRBJ1-3

CDR3aa: CATSVGTGTQFF
CDR3nt: TGTGCCACCAGTGTGGGGACAGGCACGCAGTTCTTC
abundance: .
v_gene: TRBV24-1
d_gene: TRBD1
j_gene: TRBJ2-1

CDR3aa: CASSAEGQGKDEQFF
CDR3nt: TGTGCCAGCAGCGCCGAGGGGCAGGGGAAGGATGAGCAGTTCTTC
abundance: .
v_gene: TRBV5-4
d_gene: .
j_gene: TRBJ2-1

CDR3aa: CASSHGLVTGELFF
CDR3nt: TGCGCCAGCAGCCACGGACTAGTCACCGGGGAGCTGTTTTTT
abundance: .
v_gene: TRBV4-1
d_gene: TRBD2
j_gene: TRBJ2-2

CDR3aa: CASSIRDSYGYTF
CDR3nt: TGTGCCAGTAGTATAAGGGACAGCTATGGCTACACCTTC
abundance: .
v_gene: TRBV19
d_gene: TRBD1
j_gene: TRBJ1-2

CDR3aa: CASSLSQRHDRFF
CDR3nt: TGTGCCAGCAGCTTAAGCCAACGACATGATAGGTTCTTC
abundance: .
v_gene: TRBV7-3
d_gene: .
j_gene: TRBJ2-1

CDR3aa: CASSQVVRNEQFF
CDR3nt: TGTGCCAGCAGCCAAGTAGTCCGGAATGAGCAGTTCTTC
abundance: .
v_gene: TRBV14
d_gene: .
j_gene: TRBJ2-1

CDR3aa: CASSLGTNNEQFF
CDR3nt: TGCGCCAGCAGCTTGGGGACTAACAATGAGCAGTTCTTC
abundance: .
v_gene: TRBV5-1
d_gene: .
j_gene: TRBJ2-1

CDR3aa: CASSMGPGGRGQPQHF
CDR3nt: TGTGCCAGTAGTATGGGGCCGGGGGGCCGGGGACAGCCCCAGCATTTT
abundance: .
v_gene: TRBV19
d_gene: .
j_gene: TRBJ1-5

CDR3aa: CASSQGRTGGAFF
CDR3nt: TGTGCCAGCAGCCAAGGGAGGACAGGGGGAGCTTTCTTT
abundance: .
v_gene: TRBV3-1/TRBV3-2
d_gene: TRBD1
j_gene: TRBJ1-1

CDR3aa: CASRLASGAGEQYF
CDR3nt: TGTGCCAGCAGGCTGGCTAGCGGGGCAGGCGAGCAGTACTTC
abundance: .
v_gene: TRBV11-1
d_gene: TRBD2
j_gene: TRBJ2-7

CDR3aa: CASRNGIGGGATQYF
CDR3nt: TGTGCCAGTAGAAATGGTATTGGCGGCGGGGCGACCCAGTACTTC
abundance: .
v_gene: TRBV19
d_gene: .
j_gene: TRBJ2-5

CDR3aa: CASSESGTGHEKLFF
CDR3nt: TGTGCCAGCAGCGAATCCGGGACAGGGCATGAAAAACTGTTTTTT
abundance: .
v_gene: TRBV7-9
d_gene: TRBD1
j_gene: TRBJ1-4

CDR3aa: CASSRDRVMTEAFF
CDR3nt: TGTGCCAGCAGTAGAGACAGGGTGATGACTGAAGCTTTCTTT
abundance: .
v_gene: TRBV6-5
d_gene: TRBD1
j_gene: TRBJ1-1

CDR3aa: CASSYSNSKGNTIYF
CDR3nt: TGTGCCAGCAGTTACTCAAACTCCAAAGGAAACACCATATATTTT
abundance: once
v_gene: TRBV6-5
d_gene: .
j_gene: TRBJ1-3

CDR3aa: CASSQDSAGGPTSTGELFF
CDR3nt: TGTGCCAGCAGCCAAGATAGTGCGGGGGGGCCCACTTCCACCGGGGAGCTGTTTTTT
abundance: once
v_gene: TRBV3-1/TRBV3-2
d_gene: TRBD2
j_gene: TRBJ2-2

CDR3aa: CASSHPASGGAGDTQYF
CDR3nt: TGTGCCAGCAGCCACCCCGCTAGCGGGGGGGCCGGAGATACGCAGTATTTT
abundance: .
v_gene: TRBV3-1/TRBV3-2
d_gene: TRBD2
j_gene: TRBJ2-3

CDR3aa: CASSRDTSGNTIYF
CDR3nt: TGTGCCAGTAGTCGGGACACCTCTGGAAACACCATATATTTT
abundance: .
v_gene: TRBV19
d_gene: .
j_gene: TRBJ1-3

CDR3aa: CATSLTTGRVHQPQHF
CDR3nt: TGTGCCACCAGCCTAACCACGGGCAGGGTACATCAGCCCCAGCATTTT
abundance: .
v_gene: TRBV15
d_gene: .
j_gene: TRBJ1-5

CDR3aa: CASGLIRDTDFMNTEAFF
CDR3nt: TGTGCTAGTGGTTTGATCCGGGACACCGATTTCATGAACACTGAAGCTTTCTTT
abundance: .
v_gene: TRBV12-5
d_gene: .
j_gene: TRBJ1-1

CDR3aa: CASSPGQGRNQPQHF
CDR3nt: TGTGCCAGCAGCCCGGGACAGGGACGCAATCAGCCCCAGCATTTT
abundance: .
v_gene: TRBV5-5
d_gene: TRBD1
j_gene: TRBJ1-5

CDR3aa: CASRNQGAYTGELFF
CDR3nt: TGTGCCAGCAGAAATCAGGGGGCTTACACCGGGGAGCTGTTTTTT
abundance: .
v_gene: TRBV6-5
d_gene: TRBD1
j_gene: TRBJ2-2

CDR3aa: CASSQPDYGYTF
CDR3nt: TGTGCCAGCAGCCAACCTGACTATGGCTACACCTTC
abundance: .
v_gene: TRBV3-1/TRBV3-2
d_gene: .
j_gene: TRBJ1-2

CDR3aa: CASSNTGVGDTEAFF
CDR3nt: TGCGCCAGCAGCAACACAGGGGTCGGTGACACTGAAGCTTTCTTT
abundance: .
v_gene: TRBV5-1
d_gene: TRBD1
j_gene: TRBJ1-1

CDR3aa: CASSLAQGRDGYTF
CDR3nt: TGTGCCAGCAGCTTAGCCCAGGGGCGAGATGGCTACACCTTC
abundance: .
v_gene: TRBV7-2
d_gene: .
j_gene: TRBJ1-2

CDR3aa: CASSTEDRGRVF
CDR3nt: TGTGCCAGTAGTACCGAGGACAGGGGAAGGGTCTTC
abundance: .
v_gene: TRBV19
d_gene: TRBD1
j_gene: TRBJ2-1

CDR3aa: CARPTGALDYGYTF
CDR3nt: TGTGCCAGGCCAACTGGGGCGTTGGACTATGGCTACACCTTC
abundance: .
v_gene: TRBV6-5
d_gene: .
j_gene: TRBJ1-2

CDR3aa: CASSHPHETGVDSNQPQHF
CDR3nt: TGCGCCAGCAGCCACCCCCATGAGACAGGGGTGGATAGCAATCAGCCCCAGCATTTT
abundance: few
v_gene: TRBV4-1
d_gene: TRBD1
j_gene: TRBJ1-5

CDR3aa: CAIRGGINEKLFF
CDR3nt: TGTGCCATCAGAGGCGGAATTAATGAAAAACTGTTTTTT
abundance: .
v_gene: TRBV10-3
d_gene: .
j_gene: TRBJ1-4

CDR3aa: CASSYVRGYGYTF
CDR3nt: TGTGCCAGCAGTTACGTCCGGGGATATGGCTACACCTTC
abundance: once
v_gene: TRBV6-5
d_gene: .
j_gene: TRBJ1-2

CDR3aa: CASSEKGTSGWLETQYF
CDR3nt: TGCGCCAGCAGTGAGAAAGGGACTAGCGGTTGGTTAGAGACCCAGTACTTC
abundance: .
v_gene: TRBV10-2
d_gene: TRBD2
j_gene: TRBJ2-5

CDR3aa: CASSRSGTGLETQYF
CDR3nt: TGTGCCAGCAGTCGGTCCGGGACAGGGCTAGAGACCCAGTACTTC
abundance: .
v_gene: TRBV28
d_gene: TRBD1
j_gene: TRBJ2-5

CDR3aa: CASSIGRTRNWNTEAFF
CDR3nt: TGTGCCAGTAGTATAGGACGGACACGAAATTGGAACACTGAAGCTTTCTTT
abundance: .
v_gene: TRBV19
d_gene: .
j_gene: TRBJ1-1

CDR3aa: CASSLNLGPSGVNTGELFF
CDR3nt: TGTGCCAGCAGCTTGAATCTGGGGCCCAGCGGGGTTAACACCGGGGAGCTGTTTTTT
abundance: .
v_gene: TRBV11-2
d_gene: TRBD2
j_gene: TRBJ2-2

CDR3aa: CASSEVGGGTDTQYF
CDR3nt: TGTGCCAGCAGTGAAGTCGGAGGGGGCACAGATACGCAGTATTTT
abundance: .
v_gene: TRBV25-1
d_gene: .
j_gene: TRBJ2-3

CDR3aa: CASSHAHSYNEQFF
CDR3nt: TGCGCCAGCAGTCACGCCCACTCGTACAATGAGCAGTTCTTC
abundance: .
v_gene: TRBV23-1
d_gene: .
j_gene: TRBJ2-1

CDR3aa: CASGLGQGGDTDTQYF
CDR3nt: TGTGCTAGTGGTTTGGGGCAGGGTGGGGACACAGATACGCAGTATTTT
abundance: .
v_gene: TRBV12-5
d_gene: .
j_gene: TRBJ2-3

CDR3aa: CASSLSDRGNTEAFF
CDR3nt: TGTGCCAGCAGCTTAAGCGACAGGGGGAACACTGAAGCTTTCTTT
abundance: .
v_gene: TRBV11-2
d_gene: TRBD1
j_gene: TRBJ1-1

CDR3aa: CASSHIYQETQYF
CDR3nt: TGCGCCAGCAGCCACATCTACCAAGAGACCCAGTACTTC
abundance: .
v_gene: TRBV5-1
d_gene: .
j_gene: TRBJ2-5

CDR3aa: CASGLVHGQGARGQPQHF
CDR3nt: TGTGCTAGTGGTTTGGTACATGGACAGGGGGCGCGCGGTCAGCCCCAGCATTTT
abundance: .
v_gene: TRBV12-5
d_gene: TRBD1
j_gene: TRBJ1-5

CDR3aa: CASSPPRGTNTEAFF
CDR3nt: TGTGCCAGCTCACCCCCCCGGGGGACGAACACTGAAGCTTTCTTT
abundance: .
v_gene: TRBV18
d_gene: .
j_gene: TRBJ1-1

CDR3aa: CASRGANEQFF
CDR3nt: TGTGCCAGCAGGGGGGCCAATGAGCAGTTCTTC
abundance: .
v_gene: TRBV2
d_gene: .
j_gene: TRBJ2-1

CDR3aa: CASSQNRGSNQPQHF
CDR3nt: TGCGCCAGCAGCCAGAACAGGGGTAGCAATCAGCCCCAGCATTTT
abundance: .
v_gene: TRBV4-3
d_gene: TRBD1
j_gene: TRBJ1-5

CDR3aa: CASSLVGGNNEQFF
CDR3nt: TGTGCCAGCAGCTTAGTTGGAGGAAACAATGAGCAGTTCTTC
abundance: .
v_gene: TRBV11-2
d_gene: .
j_gene: TRBJ2-1